This entry is about one T cell receptor beta chain. Its antigen is still unknown. The CDR3 length is 16 residues. Germline V CDR1 and CDR2: SGHVS, FNYEAQ. V lost 1 base to trimming and J lost 5 bases; unmatched junction nucleotides: 5. This specimen belongs to a study of T cell responses to AZD1222 COVID-19 vaccine. Findings and limits, study-wide: Dominant CD4 TCR responses targeted spike regions 160-218 and 743-854. Repertoire sampling occurred only after the peak T cell response. Donors in the cohort were predominantly white British and more often female, and clonal diversity was possibly underestimated.

The assay was immunoSEQ multiplex PCR, and TCRdb's table has in-frame clones only and misses some. Of approximately 90,000 clones listed, 90% are singletons. The genes are TRBV7-6 and TRBJ1-4, with 9 bases that match TRBD1. The source of this sequence is an adult in good health. The sample here was peripheral blood, taken on day 0 of AZD1222 vaccination. In nucleotides, the CDR3 is TGTGCCAGCAGCTTAGATTGGACAGGGGTAAATGAAAAACTGTTTTTT. Protein product: CASSLDWTGVNEKLFF.